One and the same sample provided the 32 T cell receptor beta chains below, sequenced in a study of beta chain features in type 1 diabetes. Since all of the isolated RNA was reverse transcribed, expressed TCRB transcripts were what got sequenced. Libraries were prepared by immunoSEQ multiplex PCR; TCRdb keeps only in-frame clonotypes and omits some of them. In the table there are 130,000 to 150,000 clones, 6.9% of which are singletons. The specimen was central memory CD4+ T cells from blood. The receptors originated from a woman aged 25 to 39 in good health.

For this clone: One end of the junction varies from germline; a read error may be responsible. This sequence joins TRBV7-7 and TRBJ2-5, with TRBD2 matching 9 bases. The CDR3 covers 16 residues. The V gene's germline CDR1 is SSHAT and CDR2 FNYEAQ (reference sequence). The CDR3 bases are TGTGCTAGCAGCTCAATCAGTAGCGGGAGAGGCGAGACCCAGTACTTC. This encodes CASSSISSGRGETQYF.

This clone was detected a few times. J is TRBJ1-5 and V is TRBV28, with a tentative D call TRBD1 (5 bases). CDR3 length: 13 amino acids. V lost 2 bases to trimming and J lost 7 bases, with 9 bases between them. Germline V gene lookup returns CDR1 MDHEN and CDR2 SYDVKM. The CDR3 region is CASSLQGLQPQHF. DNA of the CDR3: TGTGCCAGCAGTTTACAGGGTCTCCAGCCCCAGCATTTT.

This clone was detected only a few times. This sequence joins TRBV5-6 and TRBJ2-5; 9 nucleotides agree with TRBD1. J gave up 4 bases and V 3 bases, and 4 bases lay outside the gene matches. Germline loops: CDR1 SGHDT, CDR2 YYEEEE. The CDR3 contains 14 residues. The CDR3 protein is CASSSRTGAETQYF. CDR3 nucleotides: TGTGCCAGCAGCTCTCGGACAGGGGCAGAGACCCAGTACTTC.

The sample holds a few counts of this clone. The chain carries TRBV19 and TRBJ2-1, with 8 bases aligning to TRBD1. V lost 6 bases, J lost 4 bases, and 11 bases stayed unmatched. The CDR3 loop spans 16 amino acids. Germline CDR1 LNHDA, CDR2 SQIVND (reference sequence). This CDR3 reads CASRPNDRGDYNEQFF. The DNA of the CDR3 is TGTGCCAGTAGACCTAACGACAGGGGCGATTACAATGAGCAGTTCTTC.

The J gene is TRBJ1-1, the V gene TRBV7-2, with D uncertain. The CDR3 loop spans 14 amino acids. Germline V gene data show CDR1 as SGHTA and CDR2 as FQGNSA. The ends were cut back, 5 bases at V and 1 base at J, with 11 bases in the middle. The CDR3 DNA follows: TGTGCCAGCAGCCAGTGGGCAGCGAACACTGAAGCTTTCTTT. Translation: CASSQWAANTEAFF.

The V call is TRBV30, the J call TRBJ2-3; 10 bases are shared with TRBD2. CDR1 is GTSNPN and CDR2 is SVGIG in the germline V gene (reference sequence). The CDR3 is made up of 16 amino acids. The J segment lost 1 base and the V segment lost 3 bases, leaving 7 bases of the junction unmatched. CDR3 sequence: CAWRPLAGVGTDTQYF. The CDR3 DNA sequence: TGTGCCTGGAGACCCCTAGCGGGAGTTGGCACAGATACGCAGTATTTT. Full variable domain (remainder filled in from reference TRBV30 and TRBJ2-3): SQTIHQWPATLVQPVGSPLSLECTVEGTSNPNLYWYRQAAGRGLQLLFYSVGIGQISSEVPQNLSASRPQDRQFILSSKKLLLSDSGFYLCAWRPLAGVGTDTQYFGPGTRLTVL.

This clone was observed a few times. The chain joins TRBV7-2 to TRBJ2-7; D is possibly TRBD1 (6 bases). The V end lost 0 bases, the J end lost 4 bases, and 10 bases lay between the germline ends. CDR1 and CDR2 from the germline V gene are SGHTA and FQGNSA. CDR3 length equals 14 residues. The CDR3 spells CASSLAMDSYEQYF. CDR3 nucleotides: TGTGCCAGCAGCTTAGCCATGGACAGTTACGAGCAGTACTTC.

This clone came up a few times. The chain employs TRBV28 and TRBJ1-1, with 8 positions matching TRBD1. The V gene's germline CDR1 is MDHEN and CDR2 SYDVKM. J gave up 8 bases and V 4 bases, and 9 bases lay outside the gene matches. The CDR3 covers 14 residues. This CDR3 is CASSSGGDMKEAFF. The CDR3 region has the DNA TGTGCCAGCAGTTCAGGGGGCGACATGAAAGAAGCTTTCTTT. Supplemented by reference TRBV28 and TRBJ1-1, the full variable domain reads DVKVTQSSRYLVKRTGEKVFLECVQDMDHENMFWYRQDPGLGLRLIYFSYDVKMKEKGDIPEGYSVSREKKERFSLILESASTNQTSMYLCASSSGGDMKEAFFGQGTRLTVV.

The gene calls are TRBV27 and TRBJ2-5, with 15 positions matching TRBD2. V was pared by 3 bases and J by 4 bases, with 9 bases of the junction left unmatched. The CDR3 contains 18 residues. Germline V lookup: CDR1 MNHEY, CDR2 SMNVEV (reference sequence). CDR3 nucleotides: TGTGCCAGCAGTTTGGTCCGTAGGACTAGCGGGAGGGCAGAGACCCAGTACTTC. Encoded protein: CASSLVRRTSGRAETQYF.

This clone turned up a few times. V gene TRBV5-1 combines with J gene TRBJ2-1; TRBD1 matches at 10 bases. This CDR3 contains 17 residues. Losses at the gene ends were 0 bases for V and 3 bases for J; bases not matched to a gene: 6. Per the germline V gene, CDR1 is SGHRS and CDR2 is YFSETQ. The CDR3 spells CASSLARQGAIYNEQFF. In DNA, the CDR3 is TGCGCCAGCAGCTTGGCCCGACAGGGGGCGATCTACAATGAGCAGTTCTTC.

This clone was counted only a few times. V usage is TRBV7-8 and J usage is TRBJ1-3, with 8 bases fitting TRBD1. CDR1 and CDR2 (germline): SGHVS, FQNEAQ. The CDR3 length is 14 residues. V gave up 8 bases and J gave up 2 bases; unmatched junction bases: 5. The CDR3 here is CASGLQGAGNTIYF. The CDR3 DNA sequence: TGTGCCAGCGGCCTACAGGGGGCTGGAAACACCATATATTTT.

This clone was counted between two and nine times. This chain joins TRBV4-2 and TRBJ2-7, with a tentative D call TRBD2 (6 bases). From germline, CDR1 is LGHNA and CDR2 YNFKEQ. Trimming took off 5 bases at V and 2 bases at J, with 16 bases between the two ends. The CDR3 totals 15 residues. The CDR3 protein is CASSLGGLATYEQYF. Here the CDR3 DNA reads TGTGCCAGCAGCTTGGGGGGACTGGCAACCTACGAGCAGTACTTC.

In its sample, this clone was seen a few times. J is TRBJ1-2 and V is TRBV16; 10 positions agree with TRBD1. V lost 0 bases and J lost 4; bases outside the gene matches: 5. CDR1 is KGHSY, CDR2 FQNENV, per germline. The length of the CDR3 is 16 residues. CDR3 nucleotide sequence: TGTGCCAGCAGCCAATCTCAGGGACAGGGGCGCTATGGCTACACCTTC. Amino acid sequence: CASSQSQGQGRYGYTF. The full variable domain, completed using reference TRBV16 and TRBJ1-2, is GEEVAQTPKHLVRGEGQKAKLYCAPIKGHSYVFWYQQVLKNEFKFLISFQNENVFDETGMPKERFSAKCLPNSPCSLEIQATKLEDSAVYFCASSQSQGQGRYGYTFGSGTRLTVV.

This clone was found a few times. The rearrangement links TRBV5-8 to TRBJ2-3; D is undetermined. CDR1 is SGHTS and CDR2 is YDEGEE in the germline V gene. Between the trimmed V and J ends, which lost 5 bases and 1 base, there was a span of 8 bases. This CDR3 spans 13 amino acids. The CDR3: CASRRSGTDTQYF. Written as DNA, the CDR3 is TGTGCCAGCAGACGAAGCGGCACAGATACGCAGTATTTT.

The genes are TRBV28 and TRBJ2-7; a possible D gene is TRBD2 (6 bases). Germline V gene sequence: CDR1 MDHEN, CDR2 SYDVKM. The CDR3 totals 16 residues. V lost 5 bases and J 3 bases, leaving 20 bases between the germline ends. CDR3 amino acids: CASSLVPRTTYYEQYF. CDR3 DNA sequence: TGTGCCAGCAGTCTAGTACCCAGGACTACCTACTACGAGCAGTACTTC.

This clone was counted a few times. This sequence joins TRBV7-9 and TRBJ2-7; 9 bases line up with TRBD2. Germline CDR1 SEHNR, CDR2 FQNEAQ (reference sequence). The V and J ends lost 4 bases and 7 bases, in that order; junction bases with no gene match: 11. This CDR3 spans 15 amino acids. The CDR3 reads CASSSARVAGVEQYF. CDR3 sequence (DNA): TGTGCCAGCAGCTCCGCTAGGGTAGCGGGAGTTGAGCAGTACTTC.

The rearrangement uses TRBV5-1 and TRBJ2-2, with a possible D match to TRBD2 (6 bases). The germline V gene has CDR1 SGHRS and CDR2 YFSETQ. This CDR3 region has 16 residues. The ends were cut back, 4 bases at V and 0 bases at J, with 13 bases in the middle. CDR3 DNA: TGCGCCAGCAGCCGCGGGGCGTCCTCGAACACCGGGGAGCTGTTTTTT. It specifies CASSRGASSNTGELFF.

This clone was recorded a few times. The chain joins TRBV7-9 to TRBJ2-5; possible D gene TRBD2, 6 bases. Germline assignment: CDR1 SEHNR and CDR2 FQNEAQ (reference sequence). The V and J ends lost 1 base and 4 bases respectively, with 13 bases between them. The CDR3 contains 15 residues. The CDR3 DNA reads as TGTGCCAGCAGCTTAGTCGGGGGATTAGGAGAGACCCAGTACTTC. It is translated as CASSLVGGLGETQYF.

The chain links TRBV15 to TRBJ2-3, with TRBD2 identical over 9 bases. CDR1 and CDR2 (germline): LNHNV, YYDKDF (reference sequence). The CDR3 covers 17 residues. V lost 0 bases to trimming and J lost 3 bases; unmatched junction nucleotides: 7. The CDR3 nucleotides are TGTGCCACCAGCAGAGAGGGTAGCGGGAGAAGAACAGATACGCAGTATTTT. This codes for CATSREGSGRRTDTQYF. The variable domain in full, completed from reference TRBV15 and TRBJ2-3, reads DAMVIQNPRYQVTQFGKPVTLSCSQTLNHNVMYWYQQKSSQAPKLLFHYYDKDFNNEADTPDNFQSRRPNTSFCFLDIRSPGLGDTAMYLCATSREGSGRRTDTQYFGPGTRLTVL.

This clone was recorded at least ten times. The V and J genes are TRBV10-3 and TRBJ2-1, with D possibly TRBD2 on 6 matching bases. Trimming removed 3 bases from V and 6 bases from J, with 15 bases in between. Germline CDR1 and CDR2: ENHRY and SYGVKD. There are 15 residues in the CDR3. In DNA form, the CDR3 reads TGTGCCATCAGTGACTCCGGGAGATTAGGCAATGAGCAGTTCTTC. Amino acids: CAISDSGRLGNEQFF.

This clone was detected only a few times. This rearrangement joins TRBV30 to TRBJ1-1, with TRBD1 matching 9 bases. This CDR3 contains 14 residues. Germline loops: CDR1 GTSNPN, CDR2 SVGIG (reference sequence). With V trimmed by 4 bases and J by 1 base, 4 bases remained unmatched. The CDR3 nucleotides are TGTGCCTGGACGCACAGGGGGCGGAACACTGAAGCTTTCTTT. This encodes CAWTHRGRNTEAFF.

CDR3 in DNA: TGTGCCAGCAGTTTATTAGGCAGGGTTGACACTGAAGCTTTCTTT. Amino acids: CASSLLGRVDTEAFF. The chain has TRBV27 and TRBJ1-1; D perhaps matches TRBD1 (5 bases). Germline values: CDR1 MNHEY, CDR2 SMNVEV (reference sequence). Deletions cut 1 base from V and 3 bases from J, with 12 bases between. The CDR3 loop spans 15 amino acids.

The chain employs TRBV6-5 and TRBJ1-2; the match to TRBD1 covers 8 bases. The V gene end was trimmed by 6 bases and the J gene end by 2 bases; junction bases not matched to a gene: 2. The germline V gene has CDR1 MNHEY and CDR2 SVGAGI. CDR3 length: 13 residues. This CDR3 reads CASRGDRNYGYTF. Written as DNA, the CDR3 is TGTGCCAGCAGGGGGGACAGGAACTATGGCTACACCTTC.

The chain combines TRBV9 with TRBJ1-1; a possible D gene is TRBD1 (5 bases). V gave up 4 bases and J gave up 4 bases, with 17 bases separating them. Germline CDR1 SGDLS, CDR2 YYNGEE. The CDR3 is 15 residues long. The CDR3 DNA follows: TGTGCCAGCAGCCCTTTAGGTAGCCAGGGCACTGAAGCTTTCTTT. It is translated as CASSPLGSQGTEAFF. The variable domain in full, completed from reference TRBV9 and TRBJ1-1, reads DSGVTQTPKHLITATGQRVTLRCSPRSGDLSVYWYQQSLDQGLQFLIQYYNGEERAKGNILERFSAQQFPDLHSELNLSSLELGDSALYFCASSPLGSQGTEAFFGQGTRLTVV.

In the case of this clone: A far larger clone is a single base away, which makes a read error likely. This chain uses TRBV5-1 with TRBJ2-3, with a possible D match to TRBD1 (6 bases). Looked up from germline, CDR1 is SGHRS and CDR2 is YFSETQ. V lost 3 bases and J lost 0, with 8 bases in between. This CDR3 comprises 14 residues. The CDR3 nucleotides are TGCGCCAGCAGCTCCCAGGGGAGCACAGATACGCAGTATTTT. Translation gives CASSSQGSTDTQYF. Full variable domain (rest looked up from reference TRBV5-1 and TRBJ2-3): KAGVTQTPRYLIKTRGQQVTLSCSPISGHRSVSWYQQTPGQGLQFLFEYFSETQRNKGNFPGRFSGRQFSNSRSEMNVSTLELGDSALYLCASSSQGSTDTQYFGPGTRLTVL.

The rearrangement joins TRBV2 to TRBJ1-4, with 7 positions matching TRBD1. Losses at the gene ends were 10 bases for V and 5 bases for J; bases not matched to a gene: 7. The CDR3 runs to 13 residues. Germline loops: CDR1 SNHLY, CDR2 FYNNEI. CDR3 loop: CATGDRDNEKLFF. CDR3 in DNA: TGTGCCACGGGAGACAGGGACAATGAAAAACTGTTTTTT. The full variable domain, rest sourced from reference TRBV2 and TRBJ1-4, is EPEVTQTPSHQVTQMGQEVILRCVPISNHLYFYWYRQILGQKVEFLVSFYNNEISEKSEIFDDQFSVERPDGSNFTLKIRSTKLEDSAMYFCATGDRDNEKLFFGSGTQLSVL.

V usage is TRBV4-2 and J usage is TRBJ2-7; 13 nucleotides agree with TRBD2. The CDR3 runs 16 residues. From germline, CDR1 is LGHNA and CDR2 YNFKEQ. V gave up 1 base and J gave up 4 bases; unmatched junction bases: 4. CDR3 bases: TGTGCCAGCAGCCAAGGTTCGACTAGCGGGGGGTACGAGCAGTACTTC. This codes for CASSQGSTSGGYEQYF.

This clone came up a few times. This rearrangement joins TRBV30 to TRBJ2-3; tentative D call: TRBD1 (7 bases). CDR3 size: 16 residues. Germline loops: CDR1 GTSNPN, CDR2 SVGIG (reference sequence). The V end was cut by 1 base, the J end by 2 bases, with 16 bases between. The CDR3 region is CAWSAGGTALTDTQYF. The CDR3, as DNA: TGTGCCTGGAGTGCAGGGGGGACGGCCCTCACAGATACGCAGTATTTT.

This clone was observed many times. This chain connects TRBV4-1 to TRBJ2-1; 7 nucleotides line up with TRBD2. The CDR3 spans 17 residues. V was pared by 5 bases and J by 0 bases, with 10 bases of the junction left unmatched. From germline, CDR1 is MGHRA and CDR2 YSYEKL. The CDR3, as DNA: TGCGCCAGCAGCGACTGGGGAGGGAAAGACTCCTACAATGAGCAGTTCTTC. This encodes CASSDWGGKDSYNEQFF.

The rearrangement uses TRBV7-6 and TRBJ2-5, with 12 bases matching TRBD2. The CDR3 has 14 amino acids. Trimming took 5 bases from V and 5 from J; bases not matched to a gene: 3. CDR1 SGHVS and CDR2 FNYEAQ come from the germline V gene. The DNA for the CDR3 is TGTGCCAGCAGCCCTAGCGGGAGGGCGGAGACCCAGTACTTC. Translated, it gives CASSPSGRAETQYF.

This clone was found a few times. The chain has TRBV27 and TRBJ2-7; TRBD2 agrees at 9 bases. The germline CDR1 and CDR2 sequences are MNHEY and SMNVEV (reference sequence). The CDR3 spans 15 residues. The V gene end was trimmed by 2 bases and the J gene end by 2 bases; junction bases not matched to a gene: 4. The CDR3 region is CASSLKVAGAYEQYF. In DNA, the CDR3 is TGTGCCAGCAGTTTAAAGGTAGCGGGAGCCTACGAGCAGTACTTC.

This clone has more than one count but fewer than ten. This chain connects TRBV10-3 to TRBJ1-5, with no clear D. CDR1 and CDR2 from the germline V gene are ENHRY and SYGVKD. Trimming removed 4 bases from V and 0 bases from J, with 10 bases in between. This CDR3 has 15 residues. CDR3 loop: CAISVEQTSNQPQHF. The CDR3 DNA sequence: TGTGCCATCAGTGTGGAACAGACTAGCAATCAGCCCCAGCATTTT.